The 32 T cell receptor beta chains below were found in one sample sequenced in a study of PD-1 blockade in classical Hodgkin lymphoma (dated by TCRdb to about 2020). Reading the label with the study, this specimen's time point is: cycle 4 day 1 (C4D1), after 6 weeks of nivolumab. Every trial patient had relapsed after autologous stem cell transplantation, and cohorts A, B and C differed in prior brentuximab vedotin exposure. The library was produced with the immunoSEQ multiplex PCR assay. Entries here come from immuneACCESS through TCRdb and include only in-frame sequences with V and J called. Some clones fail to appear in such tables; in the studies checked, an unresolved V gene covers under half of the shortfall, and the cause of the remainder is unknown. The sample table shows roughly 50,000 clones, and 90% are seen once. The ten largest account for approximately 14% of the sample. Material: peripheral blood mononuclear cells (PBMCs), obtained before the fourth cycle of nivolumab. The source of these receptors is a human donor with classical Hodgkin lymphoma.

This clone has just one count. This rearrangement joins TRBV7-3 to TRBJ2-3; 12 nucleotides agree with TRBD2. This CDR3 contains 16 residues. Germline V gene sequence: CDR1 SGHTA, CDR2 FQGTGA. Unmatched junction bases numbered 6, after V lost 2 bases and J lost 6 bases. CDR3 sequence (DNA): TGTGCCAGCAGCTTATCACTAGCGGGAGGCGGCGATACGCAGTATTTT. Its protein product is CASSLSLAGGGDTQYF.

The rearrangement links TRBV9 to TRBJ1-5; the match to TRBD1 covers 7 bases. The CDR3 has 15 residues. CDR1 is SGDLS, CDR2 YYNGEE, per germline. Trimming took 2 bases from V and 4 from J; bases not matched to a gene: 6. The CDR3 region has the DNA TGTGCCAGCAGCGTTGGGGACAGTCAAAATCAGCCCCAGCATTTT. This translates into CASSVGDSQNQPQHF.

The chain employs TRBV11-2 and TRBJ2-3; D may correspond to TRBD1 or TRBD2 (5 bases each). There are 18 residues in the CDR3. V was clipped by 0 bases and J by 3 bases, with 19 bases between them. The V gene's germline CDR1 is SGHAT and CDR2 FQNNGV. CDR3 sequence (DNA): TGTGCCAGCAGCTTAGATAGAGGGACGCCGGGAAGGACAGATACGCAGTATTTT. This gives the protein CASSLDRGTPGRTDTQYF.

V is TRBV7-8 and J is TRBJ2-3, with 11 bases lining up with TRBD2. The junction had 11 bases not matched to a gene; V was cut back by 6 bases and J by 0 bases. Per germline, CDR1 SGHVS and CDR2 FQNEAQ. CDR3 size: 18 residues. CDR3 bases: TGTGCCAGCAGGCATGATCGACTAGCGGGGATGAGCACAGATACGCAGTATTTT. Encoded protein: CASRHDRLAGMSTDTQYF.

The chain joins TRBV7-9 to TRBJ2-7; D gene ambiguous. The germline V gene encodes CDR1 SEHNR and CDR2 FQNEAQ (reference sequence). The length of the CDR3 is 15 residues. The V and J ends lost 5 bases and 5 bases respectively, with 19 bases between them. The CDR3 DNA is TGTGCCAGCAGCCGTTATAAGCTCGAGAGTCACGAGCAGTACTTC. Translated, it gives CASSRYKLESHEQYF.

The count of this clone is one. The J gene is TRBJ2-2, the V gene TRBV27; D gene ambiguous. CDR1 and CDR2 (germline): MNHEY, SMNVEV (reference sequence). The CDR3 spans 14 residues. Trimming removed 5 bases from V and 4 bases from J, with 11 bases in between. In DNA form, the CDR3 reads TGTGCCAGCAGTGACGTGTTGCGCACCGGGGAGCTGTTTTTT. Translation gives CASSDVLRTGELFF.

The chain carries TRBV4-2 and TRBJ2-1, with D possibly being TRBD2 (5 bases). Germline values: CDR1 LGHNA, CDR2 YNFKEQ. The CDR3 has 14 residues. V was clipped by 0 bases and J by 9 bases, with 12 bases between them. DNA for the CDR3: TGTGCCAGCAGCCAAGACGGAGCTGGGAGTGAGCAGTTCTTC. Translated, it gives CASSQDGAGSEQFF.

The V and J genes are TRBV9 and TRBJ1-5; TRBD1 might be the D (5 bases). The germline V gene has CDR1 SGDLS and CDR2 YYNGEE. Trimming stripped 4 bases from V and 3 bases from J, with 14 bases between. This CDR3 region has 15 residues. CDR3 DNA sequence: TGTGCCAGCAGCCCCCTGGGAGGGGCCAATCAGCCCCAGCATTTT. Its protein product is CASSPLGGANQPQHF.

V usage is TRBV15 and J usage is TRBJ1-5, with D perhaps matching TRBD1 (6 bases). CDR3 size: 16 residues. Germline-derived CDR1 and CDR2 are LNHNV and YYDKDF (reference sequence). V was trimmed by 4 bases and J by 6 bases, leaving 19 bases between them. The CDR3 spells CATSIPEGRGSQPQHF. The CDR3 DNA reads TGTGCCACCAGCATCCCCGAGGGGAGGGGGAGTCAGCCCCAGCATTTT.

This chain links TRBV5-4 with TRBJ2-1, with TRBD2 identical over 7 bases. Germline CDR1 and CDR2: SGHNT and YYREEE (reference sequence). The J segment lost 5 bases and the V segment lost 7 bases, leaving 18 bases of the junction unmatched. The CDR3 has 17 amino acids. For the CDR3, the DNA is TGTGCCAGCCTAAGAAGAGCGGGGCGCGGCGGGGACAATGAGCAGTTCTTC. Translation: CASLRRAGRGGDNEQFF.

This sequence joins TRBV7-9 and TRBJ2-7, with 10 bases fitting TRBD1. Germline CDR1 and CDR2: SEHNR and FQNEAQ (reference sequence). This CDR3 is built from 15 residues. V lost 4 bases and J lost 6; bases outside the gene matches: 9. The CDR3 DNA sequence: TGTGCCAGCAGCTACCGGGACAGGGGAATTGGCGAGCAGTACTTC. It encodes CASSYRDRGIGEQYF.

The V gene is TRBV2, the J gene TRBJ2-6; D might be TRBD1 (6 bases). V was clipped by 6 bases and J by 2 bases, with 11 bases between them. CDR1 and CDR2 (germline): SNHLY, FYNNEI. The CDR3 has 15 residues. The CDR3 DNA reads TGTGCCAGCAGAGTGGACAGAGCTGGGGCCAACGTCCTGACTTTC. Protein: CASRVDRAGANVLTF.

The chain carries TRBV5-1 and TRBJ1-4, with 12 bases fitting TRBD1. Unmatched junction bases numbered 14, after V lost 7 bases and J lost 7 bases. The CDR3 runs 17 residues. CDR1 is SGHRS and CDR2 is YFSETQ in the germline V gene. The CDR3 DNA follows: TGCGCCAGCTGGAAGGGACAGGGGGCGGTCGGTAGTGAAAAACTGTTTTTT. Its protein is CASWKGQGAVGSEKLFF. The whole variable domain, filled in from reference TRBV5-1 and TRBJ1-4, reads KAGVTQTPRYLIKTRGQQVTLSCSPISGHRSVSWYQQTPGQGLQFLFEYFSETQRNKGNFPGRFSGRQFSNSRSEMNVSTLELGDSALYLCASWKGQGAVGSEKLFFGSGTQLSVL.

About this clone: This specimen includes other DNA sequences encoding the same CDR3. This chain connects TRBV5-1 to TRBJ2-7; 7 bases are a match to TRBD1. The CDR3 is 12 amino acids. The germline gives CDR1 SGHRS, CDR2 YFSETQ. The trim removed 3 bases at V and 4 bases at J, leaving 1 base unmatched. The CDR3 DNA is TGCGCCAGCAGCTCACAGGGGTACGAGCAGTACTTC. Encoded protein: CASSSQGYEQYF. Full variable domain (rest looked up from reference TRBV5-1 and TRBJ2-7): KAGVTQTPRYLIKTRGQQVTLSCSPISGHRSVSWYQQTPGQGLQFLFEYFSETQRNKGNFPGRFSGRQFSNSRSEMNVSTLELGDSALYLCASSSQGYEQYFGPGTRLTVT.

The rearrangement uses TRBV29-1 and TRBJ2-7, with D possibly TRBD1 on 5 matching bases. Germline V CDR1 and CDR2: SQVTM, ANQGSEA. V was shortened by 6 bases and J by 0 bases, with 9 bases between the two germline ends. The CDR3 has 12 residues. The CDR3 spells CSVDTNSYEQYF. DNA for the CDR3: TGCAGCGTGGACACTAACTCCTACGAGCAGTACTTC.

The V call is TRBV5-1, the J call TRBJ2-2; maybe TRBD2 (6 bases). The CDR3 sequence is 16 residues long. Germline assignment: CDR1 SGHRS and CDR2 YFSETQ. V was cut by 0 bases and J by 4 bases, with 13 bases left in between. The CDR3 here is CASSLGGTPGTGELFF. The CDR3 DNA sequence: TGCGCCAGCAGCTTGGGAGGGACTCCCGGCACCGGGGAGCTGTTTTTT.

The chain has TRBV5-8 and TRBJ2-7; the D is unclear. V was shortened by 4 bases and J by 5 bases, with 10 bases between the two germline ends. This CDR3 contains 12 residues. Germline lookup yields CDR1 SGHTS and CDR2 YDEGEE. The CDR3, as DNA: TGTGCCAGCAGCCCGAGTGGGGACGAGCAGTACTTC. Its translation: CASSPSGDEQYF.

This chain uses TRBV14 with TRBJ2-5; no clear D gene. This CDR3 is 14 amino acids long. Trimming left V 0 bases short and J 3 bases short, with 8 bases between. From germline, CDR1 is SGHDN and CDR2 FVKESK. The CDR3 loop reads CASSQDLLKETQYF. In DNA form, the CDR3 reads TGTGCCAGCAGCCAAGACCTTCTTAAAGAGACCCAGTACTTC.

This chain joins TRBV9 and TRBJ2-7; maybe TRBD2 (5 bases). Germline CDR1 is SGDLS and CDR2 is YYNGEE. Trimming pared 3 bases from V and 2 bases from J, leaving 12 bases between. This CDR3 comprises 14 residues. CDR3 in DNA: TGTGCCAGCAGCGAGACCGGGAACCCCTACGAGCAGTACTTC. Its protein product is CASSETGNPYEQYF.

The chain links TRBV28 to TRBJ1-4, with D uncertain. The length of the CDR3 is 14 residues. CDR1 is MDHEN, CDR2 SYDVKM, per germline. The V end was cut by 6 bases, the J end by 0 bases, with 8 bases between. For the CDR3, the DNA is TGTGCCAGCAGAGCAGGTTCAACTAATGAAAAACTGTTTTTT. Protein: CASRAGSTNEKLFF.

V and J are TRBV6-8 and TRBJ2-7; 11 nucleotides align to TRBD2. Trimming at V came to 0 bases and at J to 3 bases, leaving 13 bases not matched to a gene. CDR3 length equals 19 residues. Germline V gene data show CDR1 as MNHGY and CDR2 as SAAAGT. The DNA for the CDR3 is TGTGCCAGCAGTTACTCCTCCGGGACTAGCGGTACTTTCGGCTACGAGCAGTACTTC. Encoded protein: CASSYSSGTSGTFGYEQYF.

The chain combines TRBV6-6 with TRBJ1-5; the match to TRBD1 covers 10 bases. The CDR3 sequence is 15 residues long. Germline loops: CDR1 MNHNY, CDR2 SVGAGI (reference sequence). V lost 6 bases to trimming and J lost 6 bases; unmatched junction nucleotides: 8. CDR3 residues: CASSSSGTGAQPQHF. The CDR3 DNA is TGTGCCAGCAGCAGCTCCGGGACAGGGGCTCAGCCCCAGCATTTT.

The gene calls are TRBV12-5 and TRBJ2-7, with 7 bases fitting TRBD1. CDR1 is LGHNT and CDR2 is FRNRAP in the germline V gene. The CDR3 length is 15 residues. V trimming: 5 bases; J trimming: 0 bases; junction bases outside the gene matches: 7. This CDR3 is CASGPGQLGSYEQYF. The CDR3 nucleotides are TGTGCTAGTGGTCCGGGACAGCTGGGCTCCTACGAGCAGTACTTC.

This chain connects TRBV15 to TRBJ2-7, with 8 nucleotides matching TRBD2. J gave up 6 bases and V 5 bases, and 12 bases lay outside the gene matches. Germline V gene lookup returns CDR1 LNHNV and CDR2 YYDKDF (reference sequence). This CDR3 spans 15 amino acids. The chain's CDR3 is CATSSRGGSTLEQYF. Written as DNA, the CDR3 is TGTGCCACCAGCTCACGGGGGGGCTCTACCCTCGAGCAGTACTTC.

This chain connects TRBV10-3 to TRBJ2-1; D is possibly TRBD2 (6 bases). The CDR3 length is 14 residues. Germline CDR1 and CDR2: ENHRY and SYGVKD. V lost 8 bases and J 12 bases, leaving 23 bases between the germline ends. The CDR3 reads CAIDSTNLADPQFF. For the CDR3, the DNA is TGTGCCATCGATTCAACAAATTTAGCGGACCCGCAGTTCTTC.

This clone has a single count. Other DNA sequences from this sample encode an identical CDR3 as well. The V gene is TRBV5-1, the J gene TRBJ2-5, with TRBD2 matching over 12 bases. J was trimmed by 0 bases and V by 4 bases; bases with no gene match: 10. The length of the CDR3 is 18 residues. Per germline, CDR1 SGHRS and CDR2 YFSETQ. CDR3 sequence (DNA): TGCGCCAGCAGCCTTGGACTAGCGGGGAGGGGGTACCAAGAGACCCAGTACTTC. Protein sequence: CASSLGLAGRGYQETQYF.

CDR3 coding DNA: TGTGCCACCAGCGGCGTAGAATGGGTGCCGCGGTATGGCTACACCTTC. This translates into CATSGVEWVPRYGYTF. This chain links TRBV15 with TRBJ1-2; D is uncertain. Per the germline V gene, CDR1 is LNHNV and CDR2 is YYDKDF (reference sequence). CDR3 size: 16 residues. V lost 5 bases to trimming and J lost 5 bases, with 21 bases between them.

The chain employs TRBV11-2 and TRBJ1-1; TRBD1 might be the D (5 bases). The CDR3 runs 12 residues. The germline V gene encodes CDR1 SGHAT and CDR2 FQNNGV. V gave up 3 bases and J gave up 7 bases, with 9 bases separating them. This CDR3 reads CASSLQGFEAFF. CDR3 in DNA: TGTGCCAGCAGCTTGCAGGGATTTGAAGCTTTCTTT. The full variable domain, completed using reference TRBV11-2 and TRBJ1-1, is EAGVAQSPRYKIIEKRQSVAFWCNPISGHATLYWYQQILGQGPKLLIQFQNNGVVDDSQLPKDRFSAERLKGVDSTLKIQPAKLEDSAVYLCASSLQGFEAFFGQGTRLTVV.

The chain carries TRBV5-8 and TRBJ1-4, with D maybe TRBD1 (5 bases). Germline CDR1 and CDR2: SGHTS and YDEGEE. The V and J ends lost 4 bases and 8 bases respectively, with 15 bases between them. The CDR3 is 14 residues long. The CDR3 nucleotides are TGTGCCAGCAGCCCTCTAAGGTGGGGCGAAAAACTGTTTTTT. It translates to CASSPLRWGEKLFF.

The rearrangement uses TRBV6-5 and TRBJ2-2, with a tentative D call TRBD2 (5 bases). This CDR3 has 15 amino acids. CDR1 and CDR2 (germline): MNHEY, SVGAGI. The V and J ends lost 1 base and 6 bases respectively, with 12 bases between them. CDR3 protein: CASSYLTNPPGELFF. In DNA form, the CDR3 reads TGTGCCAGCAGTTACTTGACTAACCCTCCCGGGGAGCTGTTTTTT.

This clone is a singleton in its sample. The J gene is TRBJ2-1, the V gene TRBV29-1; no firm D call. The germline V and J ends were trimmed by 6 bases and 0 bases, with 12 bases remaining between them. The length of the CDR3 is 14 residues. The germline CDR1 and CDR2 sequences are SQVTM and ANQGSEA. CDR3 residues: CSVLAASSYNEQFF. The CDR3, as DNA: TGCAGCGTGCTGGCGGCAAGCTCCTACAATGAGCAGTTCTTC.

The chain combines TRBV6-6 with TRBJ2-7, with TRBD2 as a possible D gene (7 bases). V dropped 5 bases and J dropped 2 bases, with 10 bases sitting between them. The germline V gene has CDR1 MNHNY and CDR2 SVGAGI (reference sequence). The CDR3 spans 13 residues. This CDR3 reads CASSTGTTYEQYF. In nucleotides, the CDR3 is TGTGCCAGCAGTACAGGGACTACCTACGAGCAGTACTTC.